In this sample, the clone carrying this T cell receptor beta chain turned up once. These data originate in a study of control samples from healthy donors and cancer patients. TCRdb's copy holds only in-frame clones and misses some; the assay was immunoSEQ multiplex PCR. The table shows 65,000 to 75,000 clones, with roughly 87% occurring only once. Sequenced input: blood. The receptor's source is a woman between 50 and 59 years old in good health.

The DNA for the CDR3 is TGTGCCAGCAGCGTAGTGGGACAAACCCACAATGAGCAGTTCTTC. It encodes CASSVVGQTHNEQFF. The J gene is TRBJ2-1, the V gene TRBV9, with TRBD1 as a possible D gene (6 bases). This CDR3 has 15 amino acids. The ends were cut back, 0 bases at V and 5 bases at J, with 12 bases in the middle. Germline CDR1 and CDR2: SGDLS and YYNGEE.